The subject of this entry is one T cell receptor (beta chain). Authors' methods: Researchers report that nucleated cell counts were estimated from reference gene primer amplification. Measured with immunoSEQ multiplex PCR; TCRdb has only the in-frame clones, and not every one. V, J and clone size are those of that table, while D and trimming were read from the DNA. The table records 130,000 to 150,000 clones, about 86% of them present only once. These data belong to a study of blood T cell repertoires in COVID-19. Study as a whole: Specimens from acute and convalescent COVID-19 originated in the United States, Italy and Spain. Sample material is recorded as cDNA or gDNA derived from T cells, B-cell-depleted T cells, or PBMCs.

The TCR was taken from a human donor in a cohort sampled during active COVID-19. The sample comprised peripheral blood.

The CDR3 DNA reads TGTGCCAGCAGCTTGTATACAGGGGATGGCTACACCTTC. Its translation: CASSLYTGDGYTF. This sequence joins TRBV7-2 and TRBJ1-2; 7 bases match TRBD1. CDR1 is SGHTA, CDR2 FQGNSA, per germline. Trimming at V came to 3 bases and at J to 6 bases, leaving 4 bases not matched to a gene. This CDR3 has 13 residues. The entire variable domain, with the rest obtained from reference TRBV7-2 and TRBJ1-2, is as follows: GAGVSQSPSNKVTEKGKDVELRCDPISGHTALYWYRQSLGQGLEFLIYFQGNSAPDKSGLPSDRFSAERTGGSVSTLTIQRTQQEDSAVYLCASSLYTGDGYTFGSGTRLTVV.